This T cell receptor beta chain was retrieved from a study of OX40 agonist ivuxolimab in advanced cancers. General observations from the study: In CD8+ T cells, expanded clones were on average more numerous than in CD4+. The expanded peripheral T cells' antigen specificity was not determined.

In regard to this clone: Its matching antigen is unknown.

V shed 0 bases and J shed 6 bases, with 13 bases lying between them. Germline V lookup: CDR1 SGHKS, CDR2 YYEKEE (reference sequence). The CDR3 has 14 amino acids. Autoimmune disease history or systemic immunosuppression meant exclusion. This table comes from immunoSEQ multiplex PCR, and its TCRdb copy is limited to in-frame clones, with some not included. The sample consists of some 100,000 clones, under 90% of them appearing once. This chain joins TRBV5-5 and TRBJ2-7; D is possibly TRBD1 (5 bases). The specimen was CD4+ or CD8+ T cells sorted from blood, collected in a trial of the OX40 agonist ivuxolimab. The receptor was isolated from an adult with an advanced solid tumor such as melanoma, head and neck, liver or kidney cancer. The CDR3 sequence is CASSLEGPVGEQYF. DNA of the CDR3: TGTGCCAGCAGCTTGGAGGGGCCGGTGGGCGAGCAGTACTTC.